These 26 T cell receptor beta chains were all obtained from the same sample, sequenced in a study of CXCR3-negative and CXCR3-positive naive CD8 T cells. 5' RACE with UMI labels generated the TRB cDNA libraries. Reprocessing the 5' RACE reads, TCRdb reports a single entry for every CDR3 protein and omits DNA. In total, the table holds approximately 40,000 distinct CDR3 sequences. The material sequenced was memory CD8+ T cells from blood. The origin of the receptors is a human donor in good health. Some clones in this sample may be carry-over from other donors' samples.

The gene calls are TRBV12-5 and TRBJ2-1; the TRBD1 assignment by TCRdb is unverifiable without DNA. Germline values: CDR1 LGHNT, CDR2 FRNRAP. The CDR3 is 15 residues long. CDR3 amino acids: CASGLSLGDYNEQFF.

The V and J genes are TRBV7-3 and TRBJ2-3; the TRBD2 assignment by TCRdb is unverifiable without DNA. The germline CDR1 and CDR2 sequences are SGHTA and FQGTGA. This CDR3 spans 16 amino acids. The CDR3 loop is CASSPRTSGYPDTQYF. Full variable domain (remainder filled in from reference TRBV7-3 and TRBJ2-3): GAGVSQTPSNKVTEKGKYVELRCDPISGHTALYWYRQSLGQGPEFLIYFQGTGAADDSGLPNDRFFAVRPEGSVSTLKIQRTERGDSAVYLCASSPRTSGYPDTQYFGPGTRLTVL.

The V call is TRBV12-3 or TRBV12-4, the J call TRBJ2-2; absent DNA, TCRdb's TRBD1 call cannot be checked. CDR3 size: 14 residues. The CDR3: CASGLGPNTGELFF.

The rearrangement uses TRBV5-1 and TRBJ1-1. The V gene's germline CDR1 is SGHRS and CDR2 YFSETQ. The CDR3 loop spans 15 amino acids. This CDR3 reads CASSLDRGGSTEAFF. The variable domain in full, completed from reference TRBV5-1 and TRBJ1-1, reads KAGVTQTPRYLIKTRGQQVTLSCSPISGHRSVSWYQQTPGQGLQFLFEYFSETQRNKGNFPGRFSGRQFSNSRSEMNVSTLELGDSALYLCASSLDRGGSTEAFFGQGTRLTVV.

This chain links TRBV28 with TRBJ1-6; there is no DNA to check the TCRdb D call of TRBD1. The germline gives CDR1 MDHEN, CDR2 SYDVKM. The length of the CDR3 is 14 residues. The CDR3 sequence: CASSADREYSPLHF. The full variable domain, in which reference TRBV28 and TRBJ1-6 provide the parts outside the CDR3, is DVKVTQSSRYLVKRTGEKVFLECVQDMDHENMFWYRQDPGLGLRLIYFSYDVKMKEKGDIPEGYSVSREKKERFSLILESASTNQTSMYLCASSADREYSPLHFGNGTRLTVT.

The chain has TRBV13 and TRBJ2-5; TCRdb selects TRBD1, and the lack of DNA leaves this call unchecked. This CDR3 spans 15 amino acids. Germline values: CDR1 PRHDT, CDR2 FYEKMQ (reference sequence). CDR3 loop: CASSERQGTQETQYF.

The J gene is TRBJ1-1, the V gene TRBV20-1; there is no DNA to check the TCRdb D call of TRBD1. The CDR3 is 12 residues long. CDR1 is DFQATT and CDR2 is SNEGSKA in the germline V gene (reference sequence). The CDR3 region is CCLGPRNTEAFF.

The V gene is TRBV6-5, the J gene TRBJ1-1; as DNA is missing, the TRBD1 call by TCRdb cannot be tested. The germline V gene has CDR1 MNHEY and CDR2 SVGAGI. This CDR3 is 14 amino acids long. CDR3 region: CASSLGAGNTEAFF.

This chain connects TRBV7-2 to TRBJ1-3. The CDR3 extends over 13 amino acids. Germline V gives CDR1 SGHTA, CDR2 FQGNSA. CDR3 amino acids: CASSPALGNTIYF.

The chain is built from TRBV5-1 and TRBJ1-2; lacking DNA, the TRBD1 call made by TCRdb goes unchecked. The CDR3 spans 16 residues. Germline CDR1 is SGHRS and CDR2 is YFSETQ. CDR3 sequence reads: CASSAPDREYDYGYTF.

The CDR3: CSANEPPGISTDTQYF. This chain links TRBV20-1 with TRBJ2-3; the TRBD2 assignment by TCRdb is unverifiable without DNA. Germline V gives CDR1 DFQATT, CDR2 SNEGSKA (reference sequence). The CDR3 is 16 amino acids.

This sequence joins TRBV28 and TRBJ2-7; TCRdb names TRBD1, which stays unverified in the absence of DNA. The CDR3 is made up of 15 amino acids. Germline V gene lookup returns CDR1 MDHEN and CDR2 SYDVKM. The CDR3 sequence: CASSLVGGAWYEQYF.

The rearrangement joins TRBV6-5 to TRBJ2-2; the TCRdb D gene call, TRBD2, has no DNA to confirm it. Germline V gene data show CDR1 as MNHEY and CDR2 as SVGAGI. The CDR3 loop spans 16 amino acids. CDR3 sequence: CASSGVSGSVAGELFF.

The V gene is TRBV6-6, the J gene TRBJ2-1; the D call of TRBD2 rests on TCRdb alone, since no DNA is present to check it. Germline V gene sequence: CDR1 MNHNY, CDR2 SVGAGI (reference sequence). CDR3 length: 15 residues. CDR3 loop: CASSYRVAGGPEQFF.

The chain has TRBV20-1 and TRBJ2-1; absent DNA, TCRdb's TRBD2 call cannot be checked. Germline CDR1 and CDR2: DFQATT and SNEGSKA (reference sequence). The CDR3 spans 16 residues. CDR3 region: CSAHLAGASTNNEQFF.

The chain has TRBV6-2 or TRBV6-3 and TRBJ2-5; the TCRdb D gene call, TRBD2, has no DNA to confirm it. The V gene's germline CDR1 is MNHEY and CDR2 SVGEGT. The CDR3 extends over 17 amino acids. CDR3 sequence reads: CASKGIAGGPGEETQYF.

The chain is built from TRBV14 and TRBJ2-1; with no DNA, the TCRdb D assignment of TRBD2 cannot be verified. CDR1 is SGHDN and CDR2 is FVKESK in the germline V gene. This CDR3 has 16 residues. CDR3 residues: CASSQWKGLAGNEQFF.

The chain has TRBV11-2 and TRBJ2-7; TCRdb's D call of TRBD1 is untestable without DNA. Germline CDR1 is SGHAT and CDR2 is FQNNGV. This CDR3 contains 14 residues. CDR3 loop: CASSLTDRVYEQYF. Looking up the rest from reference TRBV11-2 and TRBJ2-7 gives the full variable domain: EAGVAQSPRYKIIEKRQSVAFWCNPISGHATLYWYQQILGQGPKLLIQFQNNGVVDDSQLPKDRFSAERLKGVDSTLKIQPAKLEDSAVYLCASSLTDRVYEQYFGPGTRLTVT.

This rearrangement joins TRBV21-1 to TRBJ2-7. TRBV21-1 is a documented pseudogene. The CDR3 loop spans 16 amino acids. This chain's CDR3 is CASSHLNGVSSYEQYF.

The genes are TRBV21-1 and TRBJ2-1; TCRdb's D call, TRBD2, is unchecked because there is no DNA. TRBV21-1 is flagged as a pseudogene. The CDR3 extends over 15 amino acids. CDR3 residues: CASSNETSGNNEQFF.

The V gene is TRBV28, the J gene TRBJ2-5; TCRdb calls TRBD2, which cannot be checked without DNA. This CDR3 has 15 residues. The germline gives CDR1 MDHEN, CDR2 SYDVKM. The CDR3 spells CASSPWGGAKETQYF.

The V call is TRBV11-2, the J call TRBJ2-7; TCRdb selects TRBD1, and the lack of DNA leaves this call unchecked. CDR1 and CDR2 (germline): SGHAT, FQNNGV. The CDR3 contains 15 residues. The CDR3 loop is CASSPWDSPQLEQYF.

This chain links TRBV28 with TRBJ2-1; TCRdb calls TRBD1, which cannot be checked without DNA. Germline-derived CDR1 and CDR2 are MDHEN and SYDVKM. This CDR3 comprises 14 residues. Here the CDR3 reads CASSLISGGNEQFF.

CDR3 protein: CSVRLANTYNEQFF. This chain uses TRBV29-1 with TRBJ2-1; there is no DNA to check the TCRdb D call of TRBD2. The CDR3 runs 14 residues. Looked up from germline, CDR1 is SQVTM and CDR2 is ANQGSEA.

CDR3 loop: CASSDRGGTDTQYF. The V and J genes are TRBV6-4 and TRBJ2-3; TCRdb's D call, TRBD2, is unchecked because there is no DNA. Germline assignment: CDR1 MRHNA and CDR2 SNTAGT. The CDR3 is 14 amino acids.

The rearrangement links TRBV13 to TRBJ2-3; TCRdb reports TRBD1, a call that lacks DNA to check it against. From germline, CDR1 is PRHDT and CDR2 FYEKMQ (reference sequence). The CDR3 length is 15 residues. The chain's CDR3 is CASSSRGGFEDTQYF.